Below, 17 T cell receptor beta chains from the same sample are listed, as sequenced in a study of T cell responses to AZD1222 COVID-19 vaccine. Generated by immunoSEQ multiplex PCR, the TCRdb table keeps only in-frame clones and is missing some. Among about 140,000 clones, nearly 95% were seen once, and the ten largest hold just over 5%. The sequenced sample was peripheral blood, obtained on day 0 of AZD1222 vaccination. These receptors came from an adult in good health.

This chain joins TRBV6-5 and TRBJ1-1; no definite D call. V lost 5 bases, J lost 6 bases, and 13 bases lay in between. The germline CDR1 and CDR2 sequences are MNHEY and SVGAGI. The CDR3 runs to 13 residues. This CDR3 is CASSNFLGAEAFF. CDR3 DNA sequence: TGTGCCAGCAGTAACTTCCTCGGGGCTGAAGCTTTCTTT.

The rearrangement uses TRBV19 and TRBJ1-2; 9 nucleotides line up with TRBD1. The V segment lost 6 bases and the J segment 4 bases; nucleotides outside the gene matches: 3. This CDR3 contains 13 residues. CDR1 LNHDA and CDR2 SQIVND come from the germline V gene (reference sequence). The chain's CDR3 is CASRDRGVYGYTF. The CDR3 DNA sequence: TGTGCCAGTAGGGACAGGGGTGTCTATGGCTACACCTTC.

The V and J genes are TRBV18 and TRBJ2-7; perhaps TRBD2 as D (6 bases). V was shortened by 2 bases and J by 4 bases, with 12 bases between the two germline ends. The V gene's germline CDR1 is KGHSH and CDR2 LQKENI. This CDR3 comprises 14 residues. The chain's CDR3 is CASSPWDSGYEQYF. CDR3 DNA sequence: TGTGCCAGCTCACCATGGGACTCGGGGTACGAGCAGTACTTC. The full variable domain, completed using reference TRBV18 and TRBJ2-7, is NAGVMQNPRHLVRRRGQEARLRCSPMKGHSHVYWYRQLPEEGLKFMVYLQKENIIDESGMPKERFSAEFPKEGPSILRIQQVVRGDSAAYFCASSPWDSGYEQYFGPGTRLTVT.

The chain is built from TRBV5-1 and TRBJ1-2; TRBD1 aligns across 7 bases. This CDR3 spans 16 amino acids. Trimming removed 4 bases from V and 3 bases from J; junction bases left unmatched: 12. Per the germline V gene, CDR1 is SGHRS and CDR2 is YFSETQ. This CDR3 reads CASSPALETGDYGYTF. The CDR3 DNA reads TGCGCCAGCAGCCCAGCCTTAGAAACAGGGGACTATGGCTACACCTTC.

This clone was detected only once. DNA for the CDR3: TGTGCCAGCAGCGGCCCGTTGAGTTCACCCCTCCACTTT. It specifies CASSGPLSSPLHF. The chain is built from TRBV2 and TRBJ1-6; D is ambiguous. This CDR3 has 13 amino acids. V lost 6 bases, J lost 9 bases, and 12 bases lay in between. Germline-derived CDR1 and CDR2 are SNHLY and FYNNEI. The complete variable domain, with remaining parts taken from reference TRBV2 and TRBJ1-6, reads EPEVTQTPSHQVTQMGQEVILRCVPISNHLYFYWYRQILGQKVEFLVSFYNNEISEKSEIFDDQFSVERPDGSNFTLKIRSTKLEDSAMYFCASSGPLSSPLHFGNGTRLTVT.

The chain is built from TRBV28 and TRBJ2-7, with 7 bases matching TRBD1. CDR1 is MDHEN and CDR2 is SYDVKM in the germline V gene. The CDR3 has 11 residues. The V segment lost 7 bases and the J segment 7 bases; nucleotides outside the gene matches: 4. DNA of the CDR3: TGTGCCAGCAAAGCAGGGGGAGAGCAGTACTTC. Translation: CASKAGGEQYF.

The CDR3 loop reads CASRATGGTGQPQHF. For the CDR3, the DNA is TGTGCCAGCAGAGCGACAGGGGGCACGGGTCAGCCCCAGCATTTT. V is TRBV2 and J is TRBJ1-5, with 10 bases fitting TRBD1. From germline, CDR1 is SNHLY and CDR2 FYNNEI. This CDR3 spans 15 amino acids. V was clipped by 6 bases and J by 6 bases; unmatched bases: 8.

The V gene is TRBV2, the J gene TRBJ1-2; D not certain. The CDR3 has 16 amino acids. V was shortened by 3 bases and J by 8 bases, with 22 bases between the two germline ends. Per germline, CDR1 SNHLY and CDR2 FYNNEI. The CDR3 sequence: CASSEIGEGTELGYTF. The CDR3 DNA reads TGTGCCAGCAGTGAGATCGGGGAGGGAACGGAACTGGGCTACACCTTC.

The chain is built from TRBV29-1 and TRBJ1-2; TRBD1 agrees at 7 bases. The ends lost 0 bases at V and 2 bases at J; junction bases unmatched: 0. CDR1 is SQVTM, CDR2 ANQGSEA, per germline. The CDR3 extends over 13 amino acids. The CDR3 nucleotides read TGCAGCGTTGAAGACAGGGGGAACTATGGCTACACCTTC. Amino acids: CSVEDRGNYGYTF. Full variable domain (rest looked up from reference TRBV29-1 and TRBJ1-2): SAVISQKPSRDICQRGTSLTIQCQVDSQVTMMFWYRQQPGQSLTLIATANQGSEATYESGFVIDKFPISRPNLTFSTLTVSNMSPEDSSIYLCSVEDRGNYGYTFGSGTRLTVV.

V and J are TRBV11-2 and TRBJ2-3; D gene unclear. The CDR3 has 14 residues. The germline CDR1 and CDR2 sequences are SGHAT and FQNNGV. Trimming took 5 bases from V and 1 from J, leaving 10 bases between them. The CDR3 spells CASSKTARTDTQYF. Written as DNA, the CDR3 is TGTGCCAGCAGCAAGACGGCTCGCACAGATACGCAGTATTTT.

V is TRBV7-2 and J is TRBJ2-1; TRBD2 aligns across 7 bases. J lost 4 bases, V lost 5 bases, and 11 bases had no gene match. CDR3 length equals 16 residues. Germline CDR1 SGHTA, CDR2 FQGNSA. This chain's CDR3 is CASSTTGGINYNEQFF. As DNA, the CDR3 is TGTGCCAGCAGCACCACCGGGGGGATTAATTACAATGAGCAGTTCTTC.

The chain couples TRBV9 to TRBJ2-7; TRBD2 aligns across 9 bases. Germline-derived CDR1 and CDR2 are SGDLS and YYNGEE. This CDR3 spans 18 amino acids. Losses at the gene ends were 4 bases for V and 6 bases for J; bases not matched to a gene: 20. CDR3 region: CASSPSRGLAGPPSEQYF. The CDR3 DNA is TGTGCCAGCAGCCCCTCAAGAGGGCTAGCGGGACCTCCTAGCGAGCAGTACTTC.

The chain combines TRBV6-5 with TRBJ1-1; possibly TRBD1 for D (6 bases). In germline, CDR1 is MNHEY, CDR2 SVGAGI. The length of the CDR3 is 11 residues. V was shortened by 8 bases and J by 3 bases, with 7 bases between the two germline ends. CDR3 bases: TGTGCCAGCTACAGGGACACTGAAGCTTTCTTT. Protein sequence: CASYRDTEAFF.

The rearrangement links TRBV5-6 to TRBJ2-1; 7 bases match TRBD1. Germline V gene sequence: CDR1 SGHDT, CDR2 YYEEEE. V dropped 4 bases and J dropped 4; count of bases not matched to a gene: 5. CDR3 length: 14 amino acids. CDR3 sequence: CASSATGDYNEQFF. CDR3 nucleotide sequence: TGTGCCAGCAGCGCTACAGGGGATTACAATGAGCAGTTCTTC.

V is TRBV2 and J is TRBJ2-7; no firm D call. Per germline, CDR1 SNHLY and CDR2 FYNNEI. Trimming took 7 bases from V and 3 from J, leaving 10 bases between them. The CDR3 has 12 amino acids. CDR3 sequence (DNA): TGTGCCAGCATCCTGTGGGGCTACGAGCAGTACTTC. Its translation is CASILWGYEQYF.

The chain couples TRBV7-2 to TRBJ1-6; no clear D. The CDR3 extends over 15 amino acids. V lost 0 bases, J lost 9 bases, and 12 bases lay in between. CDR1 SGHTA and CDR2 FQGNSA come from the germline V gene. The chain's CDR3 is CASSLARRAGSPLHF. The DNA of the CDR3 is TGTGCCAGCAGCTTAGCGAGGAGGGCGGGTTCACCCCTCCACTTT.

V is TRBV3-1 (or the pseudogene TRBV3-2) and J is TRBJ1-1, with D perhaps TRBD1 (5 bases). V dropped 3 bases and J dropped 1 base, with 9 bases sitting between them. CDR1 is LGHDT and CDR2 is YNNKEL in the germline V gene (reference sequence). The CDR3 sequence is 14 residues long. The CDR3 sequence is CASSQQGRNTEAFF. CDR3 bases: TGTGCCAGCAGCCAGCAGGGACGGAACACTGAAGCTTTCTTT.